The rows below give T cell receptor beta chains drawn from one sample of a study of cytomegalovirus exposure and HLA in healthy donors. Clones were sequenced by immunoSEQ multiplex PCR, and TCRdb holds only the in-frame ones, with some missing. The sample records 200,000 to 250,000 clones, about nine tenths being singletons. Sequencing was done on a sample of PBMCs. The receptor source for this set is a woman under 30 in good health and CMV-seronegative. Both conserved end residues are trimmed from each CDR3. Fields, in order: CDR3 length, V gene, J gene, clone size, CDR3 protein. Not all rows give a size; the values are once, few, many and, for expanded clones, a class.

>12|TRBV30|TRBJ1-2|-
AWTRTGVDYGYT
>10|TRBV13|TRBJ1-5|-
ASSSRDQPQH
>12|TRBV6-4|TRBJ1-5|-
ASSGARGNQPQH
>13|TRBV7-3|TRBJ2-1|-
ASSLLAGSYNEQF
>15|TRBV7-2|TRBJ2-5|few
ASSLDGLAGVRGAQY
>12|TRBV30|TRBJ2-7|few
AWSVGRASAEQY
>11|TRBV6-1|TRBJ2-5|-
ASRVTGGETQY
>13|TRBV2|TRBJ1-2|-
ASSEAGHANYGYT
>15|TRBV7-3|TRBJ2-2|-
ASSPILGQGNTGELF
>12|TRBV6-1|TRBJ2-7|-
ASRTSRGLHEQY
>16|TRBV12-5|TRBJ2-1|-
ASGLVRLAGGPDNEQF
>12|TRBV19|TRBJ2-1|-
ASSIGREAIEQF
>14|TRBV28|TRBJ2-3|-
ASSSQLALGADTQY
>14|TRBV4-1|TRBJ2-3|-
ASSRGLAGWPDTQY
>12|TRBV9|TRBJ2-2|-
ASSSRLDTGELF
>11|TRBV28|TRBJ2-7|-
ASPPGLDYEQY